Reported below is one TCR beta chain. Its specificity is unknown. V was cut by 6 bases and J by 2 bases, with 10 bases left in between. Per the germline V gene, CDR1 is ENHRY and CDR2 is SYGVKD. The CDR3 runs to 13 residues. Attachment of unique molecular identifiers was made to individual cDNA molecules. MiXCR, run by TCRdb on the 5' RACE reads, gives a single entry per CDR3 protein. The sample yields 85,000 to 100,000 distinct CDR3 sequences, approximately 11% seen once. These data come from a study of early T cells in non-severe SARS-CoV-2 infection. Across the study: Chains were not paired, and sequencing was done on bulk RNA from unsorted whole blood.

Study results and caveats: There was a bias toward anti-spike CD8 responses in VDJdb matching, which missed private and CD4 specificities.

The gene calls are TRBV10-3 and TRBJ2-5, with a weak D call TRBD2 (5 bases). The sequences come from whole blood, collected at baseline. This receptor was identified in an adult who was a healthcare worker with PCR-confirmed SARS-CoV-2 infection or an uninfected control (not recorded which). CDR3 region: CAISRTDQETQYF. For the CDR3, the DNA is TGTGCCATCAGCCGGACTGATCAAGAGACCCAGTACTTC.